This entry features one T cell receptor (beta chain) sequence. Antigen unknown. The method was immunoSEQ multiplex PCR; TCRdb's version includes in-frame clones alone and lacks a portion of them. Counted here are tens of thousands of clones, roughly 93% occurring once; the ten biggest clones make up around 3%. In germline, CDR1 is KGHSH, CDR2 LQKENI. The CDR3 extends over 16 amino acids. V lost 6 bases and J lost 4; bases outside the gene matches: 9. This specimen belongs to a study of T cells after posttransplantation cyclophosphamide. Peripheral blood was collected from the related graft donor on the marrow donation day. Study-wide points: Recipient CMV seropositivity and CMV reactivation strongly tracked TRB clonality.

This chain joins TRBV18 and TRBJ1-6, with 7 bases aligning to TRBD1. The sample was PBMCs. This receptor was taken from a woman in her forties or fifties in good health and a related stem cell transplant donor. The CDR3, as DNA: TGTGCCAGCTCCCCCCCCGACAGGGATTATAATTCACCCCTCCACTTT. This gives the protein CASSPPDRDYNSPLHF.